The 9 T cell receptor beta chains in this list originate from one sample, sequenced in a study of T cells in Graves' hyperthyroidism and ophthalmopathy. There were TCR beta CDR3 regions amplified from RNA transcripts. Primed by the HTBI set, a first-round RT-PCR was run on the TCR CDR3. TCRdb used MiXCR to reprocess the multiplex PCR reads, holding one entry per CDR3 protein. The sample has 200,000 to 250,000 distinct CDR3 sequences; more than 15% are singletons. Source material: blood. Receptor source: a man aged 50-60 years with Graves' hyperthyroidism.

CDR3 sequence: CASSLQNSGNTIYF. The CDR3, as DNA: TGTGCCAGCAGCTTACAGAACTCTGGAAACACCATATATTTT. The chain joins TRBV7-6 to TRBJ1-3; the D is unclear. Germline loops: CDR1 SGHVS, CDR2 FNYEAQ. Trimming left V 2 bases short and J 0 bases short, with 5 bases between. The CDR3 totals 14 residues. Together with reference TRBV7-6 and TRBJ1-3, the CDR3 gives the full variable domain: GAGVSQSPRYKVTKRGQDVALRCDPISGHVSLYWYRQALGQGPEFLTYFNYEAQQDKSGLPNDRFSAERPEGSISTLTIQRTEQRDSAMYRCASSLQNSGNTIYFGEGSWLTVV.

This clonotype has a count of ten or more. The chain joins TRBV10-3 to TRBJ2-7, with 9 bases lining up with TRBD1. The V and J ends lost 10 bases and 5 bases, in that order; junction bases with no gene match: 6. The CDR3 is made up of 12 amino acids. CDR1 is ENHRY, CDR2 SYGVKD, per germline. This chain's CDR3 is CATGTGNDEQYF. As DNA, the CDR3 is TGTGCCACCGGGACAGGGAATGACGAGCAGTACTTC.

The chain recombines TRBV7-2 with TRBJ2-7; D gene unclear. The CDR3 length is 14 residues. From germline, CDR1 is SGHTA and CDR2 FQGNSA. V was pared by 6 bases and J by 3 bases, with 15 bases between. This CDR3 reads CASRPSGSHYEQYF. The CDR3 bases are TGTGCCAGCAGACCCTCAGGATCGCACTACGAGCAGTACTTC.

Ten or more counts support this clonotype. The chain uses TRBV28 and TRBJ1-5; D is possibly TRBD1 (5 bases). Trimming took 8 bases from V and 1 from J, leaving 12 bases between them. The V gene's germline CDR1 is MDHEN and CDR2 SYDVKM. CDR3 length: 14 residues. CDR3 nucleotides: TGTGCCAGCGGGGGACTTCTCAGCAATCAGCCCCAGCATTTT. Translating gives CASGGLLSNQPQHF.

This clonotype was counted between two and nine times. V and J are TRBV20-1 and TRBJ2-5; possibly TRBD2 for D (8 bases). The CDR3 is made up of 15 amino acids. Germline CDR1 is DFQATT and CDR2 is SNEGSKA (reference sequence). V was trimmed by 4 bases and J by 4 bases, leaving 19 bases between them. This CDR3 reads CSATKGAGGGETQYF. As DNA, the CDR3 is TGCAGTGCTACGAAGGGGGCGGGAGGAGGAGAGACCCAGTACTTC.

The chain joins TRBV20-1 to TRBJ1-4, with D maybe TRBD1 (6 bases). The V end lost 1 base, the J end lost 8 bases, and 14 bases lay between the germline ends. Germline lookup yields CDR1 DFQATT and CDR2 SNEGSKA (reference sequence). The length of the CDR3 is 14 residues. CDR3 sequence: CSARGGGSREKLFF. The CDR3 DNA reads TGCAGTGCTAGAGGAGGGGGGTCTCGAGAAAAACTGTTTTTT.

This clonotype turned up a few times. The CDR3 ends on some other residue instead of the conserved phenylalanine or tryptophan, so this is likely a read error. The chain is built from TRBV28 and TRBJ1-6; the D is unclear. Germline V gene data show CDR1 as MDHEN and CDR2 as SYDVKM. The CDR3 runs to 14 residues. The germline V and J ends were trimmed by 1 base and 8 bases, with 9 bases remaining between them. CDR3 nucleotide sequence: TGTGCCAGCAGTTTATTGTCCCGGGATTCACCCCTCCACCTT. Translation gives CASSLLSRDSPLHL.

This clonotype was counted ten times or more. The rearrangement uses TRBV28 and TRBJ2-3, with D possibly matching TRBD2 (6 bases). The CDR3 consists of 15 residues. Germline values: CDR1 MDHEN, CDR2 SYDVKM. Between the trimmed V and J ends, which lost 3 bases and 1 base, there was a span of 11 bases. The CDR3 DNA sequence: TGTGCCAGCAGTTTTGGAGGGGTCCGCACAGATACGCAGTATTTT. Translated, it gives CASSFGGVRTDTQYF.

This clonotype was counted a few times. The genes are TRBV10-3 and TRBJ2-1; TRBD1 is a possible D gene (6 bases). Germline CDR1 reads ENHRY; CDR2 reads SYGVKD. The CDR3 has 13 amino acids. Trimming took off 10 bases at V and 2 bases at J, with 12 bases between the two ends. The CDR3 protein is CATQQGPYNEQFF. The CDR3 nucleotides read TGTGCCACACAACAGGGCCCCTACAATGAGCAGTTCTTC.